The rows below give T cell receptor beta chains drawn from one sample of a study of cytomegalovirus exposure and HLA in healthy donors. The protocol was immunoSEQ multiplex PCR, while the TCRdb copy is restricted to in-frame clones and leaves out a portion. Here the sample spans 140,000 to 150,000 clones, about 66% being singletons. Specimen: PBMCs. Source of these receptors: a male donor in good health and CMV-seronegative. The CDR3 runs from the conserved cysteine through the conserved F or W. D genes are given only for firm matches. Not every row has a clone size; where given, it reads once, few, many or a size class.

DNA	CDR3	J	D	V	size
TGCGCCAGCAGCCAAGAGGAGGACAGAAACTATGGCTACACCTTC	CASSQEEDRNYGYTF	TRBJ1-2	NA	TRBV4-3	few
TGTGCCAGCAGTCCTACTACAGGGTCGGGAGAGACCCAGTACTTC	CASSPTTGSGETQYF	TRBJ2-5	NA	TRBV25-1	NA
TGTGCCTGGAGCTCAGGACAGGGGCGCTACGAGCAGTACTTC	CAWSSGQGRYEQYF	TRBJ2-7	TRBD1	TRBV30	NA
TGTGCCAGCAGCCCCTGGACAGGGGACAATGAGCAGTTCTTC	CASSPWTGDNEQFF	TRBJ2-1	TRBD1	TRBV7-2	NA
TGTGCCAGCAGCACCGGGTCGGTGGGCTACGAGCAGTACTTC	CASSTGSVGYEQYF	TRBJ2-7	NA	TRBV7-2	NA
TGCAGCGTTGATATAACAGGGGGCCGAGAAAAACTGTTTTTT	CSVDITGGREKLFF	TRBJ1-4	TRBD1	TRBV29-1	NA
TGTGCCAGTAGTATAGATGAGAGGGGGCCCACCTTTTCGGTTGAGCAGTTCTTC	CASSIDERGPTFSVEQFF	TRBJ2-1	TRBD1	TRBV19	NA
TGTGCCAGCAGCCCAAGACAGGCCAACTATGGCTACACCTTC	CASSPRQANYGYTF	TRBJ1-2	NA	TRBV27	NA
TGTGCCAGCAGCTTGGGGGGCCCATCGAGCTCCTACGAGCAGTACTTC	CASSLGGPSSSYEQYF	TRBJ2-7	NA	TRBV5-4	NA
TGTGCCAGCAGCTTGGCGGGACAGGGAACTTTTAGCAATCAGCCCCAGCATTTT	CASSLAGQGTFSNQPQHF	TRBJ1-5	TRBD1	TRBV5-6	NA
TGTGCCAGCAGCAATAGACAGATCTCTGGAAACACCATATATTTT	CASSNRQISGNTIYF	TRBJ1-3	NA	TRBV7-6	NA
TGCGCCAGTGGACTAGCGGGAGACGATACGCAGTATTTT	CASGLAGDDTQYF	TRBJ2-3	TRBD2	TRBV5-1	few
TGTGCCAGCAGTTCTAATGAGGGATGGGGTACCTACGAGCAGTACTTC	CASSSNEGWGTYEQYF	TRBJ2-7	NA	TRBV27	NA
TGCGCCAGCAGCTACACCGGGACTAGCGGGGGGGATACGCAGTATTTT	CASSYTGTSGGDTQYF	TRBJ2-3	TRBD2	TRBV5-1	few
TGCGCCAGCAGCCACCTTCGGGGGGAAAAACTGTTTTTT	CASSHLRGEKLFF	TRBJ1-4	NA	TRBV4-3	NA
TGTGCCAGCAGCTTGACTAGCGGGGGGGCCGATACGCAGTATTTT	CASSLTSGGADTQYF	TRBJ2-3	TRBD2	TRBV5-6	NA
TGTGCCAGCAGCTCTCAGGGGGGCACTGCGGGCGTCCGCTCCTACGAGCAGTACTTC	CASSSQGGTAGVRSYEQYF	TRBJ2-7	NA	TRBV7-9	NA
TGTGCCAGCTCACCACTTTCCGACGAGCAGTACTTC	CASSPLSDEQYF	TRBJ2-7	NA	TRBV18	few
TGCAGCGCCAGGATTTACAATGAGCAGTTCTTC	CSARIYNEQFF	TRBJ2-1	NA	TRBV29-1	once
TGTGCCAGCAGCTTAGTTGGCCTTAGCACAGATACGCAGTATTTT	CASSLVGLSTDTQYF	TRBJ2-3	NA	TRBV7-9	NA
TGTGCCAGCAGCGGGACAGGGATGAACACTGAAGCTTTCTTT	CASSGTGMNTEAFF	TRBJ1-1	TRBD1	TRBV5-6	NA
TGTGCCAGCAGTGATGGGACTTGGGGGGGTAATTCACCCCTCCACTTT	CASSDGTWGGNSPLHF	TRBJ1-6	NA	TRBV25-1	NA
TGTGCCATCAGTGAGTACAGGGCGCCGAGCTATGGCTACACCTTC	CAISEYRAPSYGYTF	TRBJ1-2	NA	TRBV10-3	few
TGTGCCTGGAGTCAAACAAATTGGACAGGCTTCACTGAAGCTTTCTTT	CAWSQTNWTGFTEAFF	TRBJ1-1	TRBD1	TRBV30	NA